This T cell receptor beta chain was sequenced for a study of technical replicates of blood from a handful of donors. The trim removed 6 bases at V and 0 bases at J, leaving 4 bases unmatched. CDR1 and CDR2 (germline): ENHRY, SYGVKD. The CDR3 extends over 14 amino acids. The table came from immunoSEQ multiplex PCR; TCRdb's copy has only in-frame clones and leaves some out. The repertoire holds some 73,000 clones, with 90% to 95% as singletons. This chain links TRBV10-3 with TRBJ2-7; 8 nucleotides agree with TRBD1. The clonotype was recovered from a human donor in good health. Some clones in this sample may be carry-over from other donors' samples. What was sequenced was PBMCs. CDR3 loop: CAIRQGEYSYEQYF. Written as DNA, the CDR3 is TGTGCCATCAGACAGGGGGAATACTCCTACGAGCAGTACTTC.